This TCR beta chain was identified in a study of T cells expressing NK-cell markers. TCRdb processed the 5' RACE reads again and assigns one entry to each CDR3 protein, with no DNA. This table lists some 440,000 distinct CDR3 sequences. The CDR3 length is 12 residues. Germline V gene lookup returns CDR1 DFQATT and CDR2 SNEGSKA (reference sequence). This receptor was obtained from a woman in her forties or fifties in good health. This rearrangement joins TRBV20-1 to TRBJ1-1; TCRdb picks TRBD1, but there is no DNA to check that call. The sequenced material came from blood T cells: a sorted CD56 or NKG2C T cell subset, CD4+ or CD8+ T cells, or bulk PBMC T cells (not recorded which). The CDR3 sequence: CSARQGASEAFF.